This T cell receptor beta chain was observed in a study of early T cells in non-severe SARS-CoV-2 infection. Across the whole study: Unsorted whole blood bulk RNA was sequenced, with unpaired chains.

One entry per CDR3 protein results from TCRdb running MiXCR on the 5' RACE reads. The sample lists 55,000 to 75,000 distinct CDR3 sequences, approximately 11% occurring once. This CDR3 spans 12 amino acids. Trimming took 5 bases from V and 7 from J, leaving 11 bases between them. This clonotype was observed at least ten times. Sequences were obtained from whole blood. This rearrangement joins TRBV12-3 or TRBV12-4 to TRBJ1-2; D uncertain. This sequence was found in an adult who was a healthcare worker with PCR-confirmed SARS-CoV-2 infection or an uninfected control (not recorded which). The CDR3 DNA is TGTGCCAGCAGTCATCGACGGTCTGGCTACACCTTC. Translating it yields CASSHRRSGYTF.